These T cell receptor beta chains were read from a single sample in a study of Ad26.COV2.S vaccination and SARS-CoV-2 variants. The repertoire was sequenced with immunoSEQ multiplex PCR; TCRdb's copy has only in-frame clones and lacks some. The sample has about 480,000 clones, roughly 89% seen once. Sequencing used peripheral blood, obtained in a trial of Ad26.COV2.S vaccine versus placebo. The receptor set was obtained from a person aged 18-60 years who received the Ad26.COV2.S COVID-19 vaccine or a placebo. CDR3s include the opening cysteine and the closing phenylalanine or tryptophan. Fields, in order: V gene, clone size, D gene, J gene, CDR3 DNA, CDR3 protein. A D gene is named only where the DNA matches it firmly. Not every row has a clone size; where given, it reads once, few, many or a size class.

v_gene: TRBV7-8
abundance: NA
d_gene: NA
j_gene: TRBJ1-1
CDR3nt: TGTGCCAGCAGCTTACGTAAGGGTTCGAACACTGAAGCTTTCTTT
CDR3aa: CASSLRKGSNTEAFF

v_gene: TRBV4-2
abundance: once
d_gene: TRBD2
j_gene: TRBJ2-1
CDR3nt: TGTGCCAGCAGCCAAGATTCCCTAGCGGGAGGATCCTACAATGAGCAGTTCTTC
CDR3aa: CASSQDSLAGGSYNEQFF

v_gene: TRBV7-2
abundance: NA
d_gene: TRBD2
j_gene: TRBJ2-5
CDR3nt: TGTGCCAGCAGCCTAGGGACTAGCGGGAGGGTAAAAGAGACCCAGTACTTC
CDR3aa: CASSLGTSGRVKETQYF

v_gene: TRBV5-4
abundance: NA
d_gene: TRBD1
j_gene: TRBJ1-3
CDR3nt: TGTGCCAGCAGCTCGGGACAGGGGGCCGCTGGAAACACCATATATTTT
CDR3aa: CASSSGQGAAGNTIYF

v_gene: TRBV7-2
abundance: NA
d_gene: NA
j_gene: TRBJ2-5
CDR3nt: TGTGCCAGCAGCTCGGGACTGGGCCAAGAGACCCAGTACTTC
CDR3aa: CASSSGLGQETQYF

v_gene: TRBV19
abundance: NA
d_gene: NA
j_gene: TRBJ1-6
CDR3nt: TGTGCCAGTAGTATAAGGGGGAATAATTCACCCCTCCACTTT
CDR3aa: CASSIRGNNSPLHF

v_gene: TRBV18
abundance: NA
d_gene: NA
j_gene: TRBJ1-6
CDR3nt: TGTGCCAGCTCACCCCTCCAACAGGCCGGTGGTTCACCCCTCCACTTT
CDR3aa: CASSPLQQAGGSPLHF

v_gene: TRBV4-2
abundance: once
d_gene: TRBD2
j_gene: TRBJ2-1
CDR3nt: TGTGCCAGCAGCCAAGATGAGCGGGAGGGTTCCGTTGAGCAGTTCTTC
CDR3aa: CASSQDEREGSVEQFF

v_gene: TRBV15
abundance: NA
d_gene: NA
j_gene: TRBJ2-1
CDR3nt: TGTGCCACCAGCAGAGATCAGCATTACAATGAGCAGTTCTTC
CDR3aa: CATSRDQHYNEQFF

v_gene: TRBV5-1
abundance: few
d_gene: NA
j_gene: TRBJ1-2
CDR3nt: TGCGCCAGCAAGCCGACCCAGGGCTTCTATGGCTACACCTTC
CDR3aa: CASKPTQGFYGYTF

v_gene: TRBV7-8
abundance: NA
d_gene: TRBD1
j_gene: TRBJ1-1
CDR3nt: TGTGCCAGCAGCCTGGGACAGGGACTGATGAACACTGAAGCTTTCTTT
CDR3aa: CASSLGQGLMNTEAFF

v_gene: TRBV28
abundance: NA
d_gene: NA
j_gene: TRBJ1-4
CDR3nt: TGTGCCAGCACCCGAGCAGGAGGTAATGAAAAACTGTTTTTT
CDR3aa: CASTRAGGNEKLFF

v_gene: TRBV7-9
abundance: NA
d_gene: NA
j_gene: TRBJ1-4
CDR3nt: TGTGCCAGCAGCTTTTCAAGTCTTGAAAAACTGTTTTTT
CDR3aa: CASSFSSLEKLFF

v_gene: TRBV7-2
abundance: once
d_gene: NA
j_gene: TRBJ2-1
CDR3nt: TGTGCCAGCAGCTTGACCAGATTTGGGCAGTTCTTC
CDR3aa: CASSLTRFGQFF

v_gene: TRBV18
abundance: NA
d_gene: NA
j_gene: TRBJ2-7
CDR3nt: TGTGCCAGCTCACCACTCCCGGGGTATTACTACGAGCAGTACTTC
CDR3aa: CASSPLPGYYYEQYF

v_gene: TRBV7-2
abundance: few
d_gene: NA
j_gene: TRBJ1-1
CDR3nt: TGTGCCAGCAGCACCTCTTACGCCAGGAGGAACACTGAAGCTTTCTTT
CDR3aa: CASSTSYARRNTEAFF

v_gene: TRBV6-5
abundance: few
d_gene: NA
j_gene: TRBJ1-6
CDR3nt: TGTGCCAGCAGCCCCGGGACCGCGTTCAATTCACCCCTCCACTTT
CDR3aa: CASSPGTAFNSPLHF

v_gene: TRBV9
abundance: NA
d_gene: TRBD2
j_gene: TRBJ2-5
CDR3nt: TGTGCCAGCAGCGCCGAGCCCCTGGTTAGCGGGATAGGAGAGACCCAGTACTTC
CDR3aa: CASSAEPLVSGIGETQYF

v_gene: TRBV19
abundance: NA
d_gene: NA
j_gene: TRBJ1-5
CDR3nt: TGTGCCAGTAGTATTATGGATCAGCCCCAGCATTTT
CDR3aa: CASSIMDQPQHF

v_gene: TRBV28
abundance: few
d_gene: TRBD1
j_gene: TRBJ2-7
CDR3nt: TGTGCCAGCAGGGGACAGAAGAGCTCCTACGAGCAGTACTTC
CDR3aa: CASRGQKSSYEQYF

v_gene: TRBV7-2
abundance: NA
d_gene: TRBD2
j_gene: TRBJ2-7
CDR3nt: TGTGCCAGCAGCTTGGCGAGGACTAGCGCCTCCTACGAGCAGTACTTC
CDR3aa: CASSLARTSASYEQYF

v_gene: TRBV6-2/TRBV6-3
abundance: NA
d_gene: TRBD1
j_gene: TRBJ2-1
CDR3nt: TGTGCCAGCAGCCTCGGACAGGGGGCCGGGGAGCAGTTCTTC
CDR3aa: CASSLGQGAGEQFF

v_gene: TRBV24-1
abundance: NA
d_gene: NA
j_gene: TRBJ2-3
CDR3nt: TGTGCCACCAGAGGGGACTTCGATAGCACAGATACGCAGTATTTT
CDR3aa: CATRGDFDSTDTQYF

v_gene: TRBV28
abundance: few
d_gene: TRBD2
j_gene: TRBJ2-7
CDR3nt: TGTGCCACCCTCGGGGGGACCGTGGGCGAGCAGTACTTC
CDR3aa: CATLGGTVGEQYF

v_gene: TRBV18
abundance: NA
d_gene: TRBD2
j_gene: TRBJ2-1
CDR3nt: TGTGCCAGCTCCGCTTTGGGAGCGGGAGGGCCGTATGAGCAGTTCTTC
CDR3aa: CASSALGAGGPYEQFF

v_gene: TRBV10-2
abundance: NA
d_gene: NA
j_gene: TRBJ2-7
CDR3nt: TGCGCCAGCAGTGCCGCTACACCCTACGAGCAGTACTTC
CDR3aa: CASSAATPYEQYF

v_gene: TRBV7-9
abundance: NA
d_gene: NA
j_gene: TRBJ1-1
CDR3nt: TGTGCCAGCAGCCCCCCGGGAGGGATCGACCCAAGCATGAACACTGAAGCTTTCTTT
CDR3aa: CASSPPGGIDPSMNTEAFF

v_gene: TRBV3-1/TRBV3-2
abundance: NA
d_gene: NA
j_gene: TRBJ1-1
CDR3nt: TGTGCCAGCAGCCAAGTAAGGGGGTACACTGAAGCTTTCTTT
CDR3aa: CASSQVRGYTEAFF

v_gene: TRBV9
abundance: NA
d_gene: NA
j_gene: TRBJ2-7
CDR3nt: TGTGCCAGCAGCGTAGCGGCCAGCCCGGGGGAGCAGTACTTC
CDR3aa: CASSVAASPGEQYF

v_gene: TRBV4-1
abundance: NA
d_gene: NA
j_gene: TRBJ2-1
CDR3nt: TGCGCCAGCAGCCCTGACCCCTCACTAGCCACTGAGCAGTTCTTC
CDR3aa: CASSPDPSLATEQFF

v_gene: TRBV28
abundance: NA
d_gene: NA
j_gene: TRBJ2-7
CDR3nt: TGTGCCTGCACTTCTGGAGGGGGCCGGGAGTACGAGCAGTACTTC
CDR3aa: CACTSGGGREYEQYF

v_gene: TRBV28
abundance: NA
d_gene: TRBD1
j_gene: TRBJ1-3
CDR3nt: TGTGCCAGCAGTTTATTGGGGACAGGGGCCCAGTCTGGAAACACCATATATTTT
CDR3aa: CASSLLGTGAQSGNTIYF

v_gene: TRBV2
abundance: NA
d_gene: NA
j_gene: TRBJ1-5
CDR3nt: TGTGCCAGCAGTAGCGGACGGGCCAGCAATCAGCCCCAGCATTTT
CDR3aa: CASSSGRASNQPQHF

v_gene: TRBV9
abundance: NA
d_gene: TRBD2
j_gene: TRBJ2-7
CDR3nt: TGTGCCAGCAGCGCGTCTAGCGGGAAACACTCCTACGAGCAGTACTTC
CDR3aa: CASSASSGKHSYEQYF

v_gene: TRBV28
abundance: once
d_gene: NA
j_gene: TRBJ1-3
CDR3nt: TGTGCCAGCAGCGAAACCGGGCCTGGAAACACCATATATTTT
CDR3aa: CASSETGPGNTIYF

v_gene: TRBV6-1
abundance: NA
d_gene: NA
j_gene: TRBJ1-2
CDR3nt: TGTGCCAGCAGTGAAGTACAGAACTATGGCTACACCTTC
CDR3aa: CASSEVQNYGYTF

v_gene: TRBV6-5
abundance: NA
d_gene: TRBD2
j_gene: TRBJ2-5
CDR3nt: TGTGCCAGCACTAGCGGGAGTGAGACCCAGTACTTC
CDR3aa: CASTSGSETQYF

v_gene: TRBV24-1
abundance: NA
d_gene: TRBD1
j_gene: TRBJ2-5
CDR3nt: TGTGCCACCAGTGATTGGGGGGGACAGGGGTTTGGTGAGACCCAGTACTTC
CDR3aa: CATSDWGGQGFGETQYF

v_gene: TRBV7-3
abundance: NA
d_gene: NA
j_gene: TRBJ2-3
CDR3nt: TGTGCCAGCAGCCTGACTGAGGGGGATACGCAGTATTTT
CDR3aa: CASSLTEGDTQYF